This T cell receptor (beta chain) was recorded in a study of T cell changes during pregnancy in multiple sclerosis. Profiling relied on immunoSEQ multiplex PCR, and the TCRdb table lists in-frame clones only, not all of them. Found here are about 68,000 clones, about 90% of them singletons; the top ten hold about 2.3%. V was pared by 1 base and J by 9 bases, with 7 bases of the junction left unmatched. The CDR3 sequence is 15 residues long. Germline V gives CDR1 SGHRS, CDR2 YFSETQ. This clone came up once. The input for sequencing was peripheral blood, taken in the first trimester of pregnancy. The rearrangement links TRBV5-1 to TRBJ2-1; 10 bases align to TRBD2. This receptor was identified in a female donor with multiple sclerosis, enrolled in a pregnancy study. The CDR3 coding sequence is TGCGCCAGCAGCTTGCGGGCTAGCGGGAGTGGTGAGCAGTTCTTC. As protein: CASSLRASGSGEQFF.